This T cell receptor beta chain was sequenced for a study of blood T cell repertoires in COVID-19 (dated by TCRdb to between 2020 and 2021). About the study as a whole: Samples from collaborators originated in the United States, Italy and Spain and spanned both the acute and convalescent phases of COVID-19. A freely available public database, intended as a resource for researchers studying the immune response to SARS-CoV-2, is where the repertoires were released. The samples were drawn from two sources: the first 160 participants of the ongoing ImmuneRACE study, and 950 to 1,500 subjects contributed by 6 global collaborators. HLA class I and class II types, where available, came from metadata supplied by the sample provider rather than from assay-based typing. The prospective study material was composed of cDNA or gDNA derived from T cells, B-cell-depleted T cells, or PBMCs. The dataset comprised deeply sampled blood TCRbeta repertoires from subjects exposed to, actively infected with, or recovered from COVID-19. Nearly every sample came with metadata listing a de-identified subject ID, COVID-19 status, age in years and sex. The paper as a whole reports these results and caveats: How much clinical and demographic metadata was included differed by source and by participant, and the metadata was provided uncurated.

This clone was counted ten times or more. The clone's antigen remains unknown. Per-base qualities were not stored, and no clone one base away is much larger. From the germline V gene, CDR1 is WSHSY and CDR2 is SAAADI. The CDR3 numbers 15 residues from cysteine through phenylalanine. Here the CDR3 DNA is all that survives: 45 bases in frame from base 1. V lost 9 bases and J lost 0 bases, and the count of bases not matched to a germline gene is 8. TCRbeta CDR3 regions were amplified from genomic DNA by means of the immunoSEQ Assay, a bias-controlled multiplex PCR. The authors' pipeline ran thus. Within the assay, amplification of reference gene primers was used to estimate how many nucleated cells each sample contained. To quantify the absolute abundance of each unique TCRbeta CDR3 rearrangement, sequence reads were collapsed and filtered. For each sample, productive Simpson clonality was calculated as the square root of Simpson's diversity index over productive rearrangements. Not all clones reach the TCRdb copy of this immuneACCESS table, which keeps in-frame sequences only. Checked studies attribute under half of the gap to unresolved V genes and leave the rest unexplained. V and J calls and clone size are those listed in that table; D and trimming were worked out from the DNA. In all, the sample holds approximately 230,000 clones, and approximately 80% of those were seen once. Jointly, the top ten make up around 8.9% of the sample.

The collaborating institutions used their own protocols to collect whole blood in K2EDTA tubes. Collaborator samples were shipped for TCRbeta analysis as frozen whole blood, isolated PBMCs, or DNA extracted from either sample type. The rearrangement joined TRBV10-2 to TRBJ1-5, and 7 bases in between align with TRBD1. The source material was peripheral blood. The receptor comes from a man aged 80 or over with acute or convalescent COVID-19. The CDR3 here reads CASRQGPYSNQPQHF. The nucleotide sequence is given as TGCGCCAGTCGACAGGGACCCTATAGCAATCAGCCCCAGCATTTT.